The TCR beta chain described here comes from a study of OX40 agonist ivuxolimab in advanced cancers. Study-level background: Dose-escalation patients had hepatocellular carcinoma, melanoma, renal cell or head and neck cancer. Prior anti-PD-1, anti-PD-L1 or anti-CTLA-4 therapy was allowed; approximately 41% had some.

As for this clone: Its antigen remains unknown.

Clones were sequenced by immunoSEQ multiplex PCR, and TCRdb holds only the in-frame ones, with some missing. The repertoire holds 39,000 or so clones, with roughly 90% as singletons. Germline V gives CDR1 PRHDT, CDR2 FYEKMQ (reference sequence). This CDR3 region has 12 residues. V was clipped by 0 bases and J by 4 bases, with 4 bases between them. Whole-study results and caveats: Blood T cells, both CD4+ and CD8+, expanded clonally by week 6 at 0.1 to 3.0 mg/kg. The investigators did not determine what antigen specificity the expanded peripheral T cells had.

This sequence joins TRBV13 and TRBJ2-7; D is unclear. The receptor was isolated from an adult with an advanced solid tumor such as melanoma, head and neck, liver or kidney cancer. The sample in question was CD4+ or CD8+ T cells sorted from blood, obtained in a trial of the OX40 agonist ivuxolimab. The CDR3 here is CASSLGMYEQYF. The CDR3 DNA is TGTGCCAGCAGCTTAGGCATGTACGAGCAGTACTTC. The full variable domain, completed using reference TRBV13 and TRBJ2-7, is AAGVIQSPRHLIKEKRETATLKCYPIPRHDTVYWYQQGPGQDPQFLISFYEKMQSDKGSIPDRFSAQQFSDYHSELNMSSLELGDSALYFCASSLGMYEQYFGPGTRLTVT.